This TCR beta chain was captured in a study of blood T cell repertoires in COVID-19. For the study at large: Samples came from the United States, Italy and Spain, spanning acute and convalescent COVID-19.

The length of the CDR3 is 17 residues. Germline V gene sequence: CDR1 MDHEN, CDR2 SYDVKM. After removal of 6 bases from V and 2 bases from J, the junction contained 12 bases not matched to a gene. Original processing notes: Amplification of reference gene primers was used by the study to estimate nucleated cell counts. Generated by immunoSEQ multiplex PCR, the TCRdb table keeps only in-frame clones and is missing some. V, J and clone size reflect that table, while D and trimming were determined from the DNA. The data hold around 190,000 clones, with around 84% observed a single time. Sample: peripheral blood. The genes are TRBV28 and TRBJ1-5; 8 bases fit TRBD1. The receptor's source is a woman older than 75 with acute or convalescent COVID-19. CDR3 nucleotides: TGTGCCAGCAGACCGCGACAGGGGCGGTTGGGCAATCAGCCCCAGCATTTT. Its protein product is CASRPRQGRLGNQPQHF.